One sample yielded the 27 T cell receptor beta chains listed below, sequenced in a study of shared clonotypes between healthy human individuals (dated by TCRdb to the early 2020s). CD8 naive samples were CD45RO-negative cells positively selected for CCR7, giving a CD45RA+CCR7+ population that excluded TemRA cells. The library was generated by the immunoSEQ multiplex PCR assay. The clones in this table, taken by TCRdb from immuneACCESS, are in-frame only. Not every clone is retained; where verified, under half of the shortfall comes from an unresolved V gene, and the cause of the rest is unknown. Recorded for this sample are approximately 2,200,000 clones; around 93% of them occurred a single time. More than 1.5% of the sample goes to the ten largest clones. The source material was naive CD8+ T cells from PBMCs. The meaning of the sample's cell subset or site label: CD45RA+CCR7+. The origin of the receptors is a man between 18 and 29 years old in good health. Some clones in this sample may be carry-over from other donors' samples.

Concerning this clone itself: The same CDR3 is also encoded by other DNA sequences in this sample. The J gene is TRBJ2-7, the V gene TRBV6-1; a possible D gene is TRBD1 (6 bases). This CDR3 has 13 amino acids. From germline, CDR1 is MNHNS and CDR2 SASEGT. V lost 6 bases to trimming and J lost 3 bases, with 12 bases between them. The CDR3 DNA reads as TGTGCCAGCAGACTCACAGGGTTCTACGAGCAGTACTTC. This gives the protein CASRLTGFYEQYF.

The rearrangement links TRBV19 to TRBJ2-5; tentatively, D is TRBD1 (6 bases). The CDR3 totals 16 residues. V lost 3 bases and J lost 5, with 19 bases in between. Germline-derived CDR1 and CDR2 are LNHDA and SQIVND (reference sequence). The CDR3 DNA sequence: TGTGCCAGTAGTATGAGGGGGACGTTTGAGAGGGAGACCCAGTACTTC. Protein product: CASSMRGTFERETQYF.

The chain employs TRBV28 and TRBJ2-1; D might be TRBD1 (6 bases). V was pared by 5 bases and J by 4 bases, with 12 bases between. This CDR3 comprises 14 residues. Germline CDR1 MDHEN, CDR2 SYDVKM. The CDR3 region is CASSIRQEYNEQFF. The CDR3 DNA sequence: TGTGCCAGCAGTATCCGACAGGAGTACAATGAGCAGTTCTTC. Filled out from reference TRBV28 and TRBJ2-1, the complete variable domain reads DVKVTQSSRYLVKRTGEKVFLECVQDMDHENMFWYRQDPGLGLRLIYFSYDVKMKEKGDIPEGYSVSREKKERFSLILESASTNQTSMYLCASSIRQEYNEQFFGPGTRLTVL.

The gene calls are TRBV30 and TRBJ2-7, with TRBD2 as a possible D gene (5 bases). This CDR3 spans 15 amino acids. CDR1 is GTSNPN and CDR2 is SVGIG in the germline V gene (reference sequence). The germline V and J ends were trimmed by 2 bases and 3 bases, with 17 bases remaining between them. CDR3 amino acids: CAWSSPARDVYEQYF. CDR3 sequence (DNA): TGTGCCTGGAGTTCCCCCGCCCGGGATGTCTACGAGCAGTACTTC.

CDR3: CASSSRGVPGNTIYF. The DNA for the CDR3 is TGTGCCAGCAGCTCCCGAGGAGTCCCTGGAAACACCATATATTTT. The J gene is TRBJ1-3, the V gene TRBV7-2; D not resolved. The CDR3 extends over 15 amino acids. V was shortened by 4 bases and J by 2 bases, with 12 bases between the two germline ends. Germline lookup yields CDR1 SGHTA and CDR2 FQGNSA.

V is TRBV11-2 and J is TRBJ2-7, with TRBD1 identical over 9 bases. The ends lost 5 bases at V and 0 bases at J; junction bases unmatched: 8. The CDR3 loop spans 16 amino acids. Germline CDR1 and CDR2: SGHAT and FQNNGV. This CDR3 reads CASSIRGTGSSYEQYF. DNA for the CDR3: TGTGCCAGCAGCATTCGAGGGACAGGGAGCTCCTACGAGCAGTACTTC.

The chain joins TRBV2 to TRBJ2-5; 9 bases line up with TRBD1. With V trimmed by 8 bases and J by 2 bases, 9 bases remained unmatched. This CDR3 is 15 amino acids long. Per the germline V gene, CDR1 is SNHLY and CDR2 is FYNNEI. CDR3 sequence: CASEPVGTGQETQYF. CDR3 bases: TGTGCCAGCGAGCCCGTTGGGACAGGGCAAGAGACCCAGTACTTC.

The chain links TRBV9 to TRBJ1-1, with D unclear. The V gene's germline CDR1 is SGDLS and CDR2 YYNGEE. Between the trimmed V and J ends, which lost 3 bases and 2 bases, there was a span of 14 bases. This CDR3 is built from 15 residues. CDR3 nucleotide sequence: TGTGCCAGCAGCGCGGTGGTGTACGGAAACACTGAAGCTTTCTTT. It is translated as CASSAVVYGNTEAFF.

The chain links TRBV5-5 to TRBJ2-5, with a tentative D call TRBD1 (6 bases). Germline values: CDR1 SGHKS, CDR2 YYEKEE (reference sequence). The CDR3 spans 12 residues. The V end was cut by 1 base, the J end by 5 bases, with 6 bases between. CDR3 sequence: CASSLRGETQYF. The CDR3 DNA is TGTGCCAGCAGCTTGAGGGGGGAGACCCAGTACTTC.

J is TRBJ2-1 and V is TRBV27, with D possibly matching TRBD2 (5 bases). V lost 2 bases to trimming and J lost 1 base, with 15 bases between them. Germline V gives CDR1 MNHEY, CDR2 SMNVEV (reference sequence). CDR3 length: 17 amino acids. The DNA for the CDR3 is TGTGCCAGCAGTTTAATCGGTACTAGTGGTTCCTACAATGAGCAGTTCTTC. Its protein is CASSLIGTSGSYNEQFF.

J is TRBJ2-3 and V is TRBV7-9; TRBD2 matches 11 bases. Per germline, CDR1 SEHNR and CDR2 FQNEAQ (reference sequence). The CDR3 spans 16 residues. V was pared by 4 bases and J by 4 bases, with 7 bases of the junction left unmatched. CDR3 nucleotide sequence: TGTGCCAGCAGCTCACTAGCGGGAGTACGGTCAGATACGCAGTATTTT. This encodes CASSSLAGVRSDTQYF.

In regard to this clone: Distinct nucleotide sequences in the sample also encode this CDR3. For the CDR3, the DNA is TGTGCCAGCAGGCCGGGACAGACCTACGAGCAGTACTTC. It translates to CASRPGQTYEQYF. V and J are TRBV7-9 and TRBJ2-7; 7 bases agree with TRBD1. Germline V gene sequence: CDR1 SEHNR, CDR2 FQNEAQ (reference sequence). The CDR3 runs to 13 residues. V gave up 6 bases and J gave up 2 bases; unmatched junction bases: 4.

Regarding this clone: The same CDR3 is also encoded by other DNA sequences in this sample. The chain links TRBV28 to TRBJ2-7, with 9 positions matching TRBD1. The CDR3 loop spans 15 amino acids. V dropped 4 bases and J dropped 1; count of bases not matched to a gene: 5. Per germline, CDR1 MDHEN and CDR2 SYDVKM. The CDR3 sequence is CASSSWTGVSYEQYF. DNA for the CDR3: TGTGCCAGCAGTTCTTGGACAGGGGTTTCCTACGAGCAGTACTTC.

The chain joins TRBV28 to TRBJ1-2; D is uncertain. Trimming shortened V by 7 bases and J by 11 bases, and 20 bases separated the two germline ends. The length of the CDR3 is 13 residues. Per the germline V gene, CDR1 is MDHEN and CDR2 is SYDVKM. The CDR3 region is CASTPSGERRYTF. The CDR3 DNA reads TGTGCCAGCACCCCTTCTGGGGAAAGAAGGTACACCTTC.

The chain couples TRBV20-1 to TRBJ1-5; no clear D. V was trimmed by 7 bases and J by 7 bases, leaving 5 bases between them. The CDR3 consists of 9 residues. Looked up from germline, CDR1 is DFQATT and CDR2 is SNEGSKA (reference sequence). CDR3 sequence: CSVGQPQHF. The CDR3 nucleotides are TGCAGTGTAGGGCAGCCCCAGCATTTT.

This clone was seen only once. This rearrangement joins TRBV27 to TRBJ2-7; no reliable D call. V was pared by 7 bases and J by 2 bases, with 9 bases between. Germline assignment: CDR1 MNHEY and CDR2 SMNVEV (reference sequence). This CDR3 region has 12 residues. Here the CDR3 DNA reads TGTGCCAGCACCGATTCCCCCTACGAGCAGTACTTC. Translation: CASTDSPYEQYF.

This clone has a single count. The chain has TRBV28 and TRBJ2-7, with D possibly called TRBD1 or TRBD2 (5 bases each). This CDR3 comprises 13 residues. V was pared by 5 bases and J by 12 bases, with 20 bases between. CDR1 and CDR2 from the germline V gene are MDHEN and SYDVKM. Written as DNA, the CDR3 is TGTGCCAGCAGTCCGACCGTCCGGGACCCTTCGTACTTC. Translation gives CASSPTVRDPSYF.

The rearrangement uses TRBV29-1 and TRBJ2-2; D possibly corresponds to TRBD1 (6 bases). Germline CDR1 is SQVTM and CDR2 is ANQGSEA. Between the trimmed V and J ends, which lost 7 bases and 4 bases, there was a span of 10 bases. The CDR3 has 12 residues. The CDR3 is CSGTGTTGELFF. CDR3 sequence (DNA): TGCAGCGGAACAGGGACCACCGGGGAGCTGTTTTTT.

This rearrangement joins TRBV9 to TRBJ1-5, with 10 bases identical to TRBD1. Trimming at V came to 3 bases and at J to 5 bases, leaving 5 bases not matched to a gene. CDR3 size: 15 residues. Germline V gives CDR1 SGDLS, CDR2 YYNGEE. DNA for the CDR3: TGTGCCAGCAGCGCCTCGACAGGGGGCTATCAGCCCCAGCATTTT. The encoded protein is CASSASTGGYQPQHF.

The CDR3 spells CASSPLGAGEQYF. DNA for the CDR3: TGTGCCAGCAGCCCCCTCGGGGCGGGCGAGCAGTACTTC. The chain joins TRBV7-6 to TRBJ2-7; D possibly uses TRBD1 or TRBD2 (5 bases each). CDR1 and CDR2 (germline): SGHVS, FNYEAQ. This CDR3 contains 13 residues. V was trimmed by 5 bases and J by 6 bases, leaving 14 bases between them.

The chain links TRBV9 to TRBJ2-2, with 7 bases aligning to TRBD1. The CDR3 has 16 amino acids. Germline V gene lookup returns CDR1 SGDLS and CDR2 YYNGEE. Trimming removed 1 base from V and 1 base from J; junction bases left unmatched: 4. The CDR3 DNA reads TGTGCCAGCAGCGTAAATAGGGACAGGAACACCGGGGAGCTGTTTTTT. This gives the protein CASSVNRDRNTGELFF.

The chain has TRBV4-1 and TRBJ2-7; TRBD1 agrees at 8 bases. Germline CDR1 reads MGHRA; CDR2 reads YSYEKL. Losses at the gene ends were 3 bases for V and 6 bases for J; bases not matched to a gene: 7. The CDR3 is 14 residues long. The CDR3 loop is CASSQAGGPVEQYF. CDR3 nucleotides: TGCGCCAGCAGCCAGGCAGGGGGCCCCGTCGAGCAGTACTTC.

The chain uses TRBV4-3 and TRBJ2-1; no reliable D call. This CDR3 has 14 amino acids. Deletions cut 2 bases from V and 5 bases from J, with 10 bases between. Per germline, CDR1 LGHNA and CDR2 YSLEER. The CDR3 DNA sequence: TGCGCCAGCAGCCAACTTGAAGGGAACAATGAGCAGTTCTTC. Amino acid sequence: CASSQLEGNNEQFF.

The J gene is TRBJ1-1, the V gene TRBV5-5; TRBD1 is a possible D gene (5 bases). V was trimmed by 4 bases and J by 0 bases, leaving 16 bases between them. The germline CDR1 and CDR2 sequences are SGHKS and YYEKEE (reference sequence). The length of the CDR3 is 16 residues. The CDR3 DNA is TGTGCCAGCAGCCCGGACCCACGGGGACTGAACACTGAAGCTTTCTTT. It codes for CASSPDPRGLNTEAFF.

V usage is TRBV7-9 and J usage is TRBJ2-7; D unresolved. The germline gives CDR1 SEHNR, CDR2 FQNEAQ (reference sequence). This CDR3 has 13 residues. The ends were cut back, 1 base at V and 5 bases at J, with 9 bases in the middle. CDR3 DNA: TGTGCCAGCAGCTTAGGGGTATATCACGAGCAGTACTTC. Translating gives CASSLGVYHEQYF.

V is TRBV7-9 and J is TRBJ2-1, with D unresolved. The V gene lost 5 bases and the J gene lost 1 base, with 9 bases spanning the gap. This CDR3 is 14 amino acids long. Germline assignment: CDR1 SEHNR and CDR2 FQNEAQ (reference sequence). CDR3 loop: CASSASASYNEQFF. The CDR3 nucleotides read TGTGCCAGCAGCGCGTCGGCGTCCTACAATGAGCAGTTCTTC.

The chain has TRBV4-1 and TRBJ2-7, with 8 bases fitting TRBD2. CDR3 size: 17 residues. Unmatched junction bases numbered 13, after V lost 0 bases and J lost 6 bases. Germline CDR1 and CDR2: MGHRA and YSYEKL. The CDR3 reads CASSQDLSGTSNREQYF. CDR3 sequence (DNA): TGCGCCAGCAGCCAAGACCTTTCCGGGACTAGTAACCGCGAGCAGTACTTC.